This T cell receptor beta chain was observed in a study of PD-L1 blockade in urothelial cancer. Background on the study: The analyses of blood took place 3 weeks (second dose) and 6 weeks after treatment start.

This CDR3 spans 14 amino acids. Germline CDR1 SGHRS, CDR2 YFSETQ. After removal of 4 bases from V and 2 bases from J, the junction contained 4 bases not matched to a gene. Synthetic templates analogous to TCR were spiked into all PCRs individually. Sequencing was performed with immunoSEQ multiplex PCR; in TCRdb, only in-frame clones are kept and a portion is missing. The sample yields 100,000 or so clones, 91% seen once. The J gene is TRBJ2-3, the V gene TRBV5-1, with 7 nucleotides matching TRBD1. The receptor's source is an elderly woman with urothelial cancer. Specimen: PBMCs, collected around atezolizumab (anti-PD-L1) treatment. The CDR3 sequence is CASSRGQPTDTQYF. The DNA for the CDR3 is TGCGCCAGCAGCAGGGGACAGCCCACAGATACGCAGTATTTT.